These 7 T cell receptor beta chains originate from one sample sequenced in a study of shared clonotypes between healthy human individuals. Produced via immunoSEQ multiplex PCR; TCRdb's table is partial and in-frame only. The sample lists around 1,000,000 clones; 70% to 80% were seen once. What was sequenced was memory CD4+ T cells from PBMCs. As to subset: CD45RA-negative fraction. Receptors originate from a man younger than 35 in good health. Some clones in this sample may be carry-over from other donors' samples.

The chain employs TRBV5-1 and TRBJ2-5; weak D call: TRBD1 (6 bases). V lost 5 bases, J lost 3 bases, and 17 bases lay in between. CDR1 and CDR2 from the germline V gene are SGHRS and YFSETQ. This CDR3 contains 15 residues. CDR3 region: CASSTLGTIEETQYF. CDR3 in DNA: TGCGCCAGCAGTACCCTCGGGACAATAGAAGAGACCCAGTACTTC.

V is TRBV29-1 and J is TRBJ2-5, with 7 positions matching TRBD2. CDR3 length equals 18 residues. The J segment lost 3 bases and the V segment lost 4 bases, leaving 20 bases of the junction unmatched. Germline CDR1 and CDR2: SQVTM and ANQGSEA. CDR3 sequence reads: CSVGGAGPRFWIKETQYF. For the CDR3, the DNA is TGCAGCGTTGGGGGAGCGGGGCCCCGATTTTGGATAAAAGAGACCCAGTACTTC. The whole variable domain, remainder taken from reference TRBV29-1 and TRBJ2-5, is SAVISQKPSRDICQRGTSLTIQCQVDSQVTMMFWYRQQPGQSLTLIATANQGSEATYESGFVIDKFPISRPNLTFSTLTVSNMSPEDSSIYLCSVGGAGPRFWIKETQYFGPGTRLLVL.

J is TRBJ1-1 and V is TRBV6-1, with 7 bases aligning to TRBD1. The CDR3 contains 13 residues. Germline lookup yields CDR1 MNHNS and CDR2 SASEGT. Trimming at V came to 8 bases and at J to 6 bases, leaving 9 bases not matched to a gene. Written as DNA, the CDR3 is TGTGCCAGCGTTCTGACCGGGACAGCTGAAGCTTTCTTT. It specifies CASVLTGTAEAFF.

This chain's CDR3 is CASSEFDREANQPQHF. CDR3 nucleotides: TGTGCCAGCAGTGAGTTTGACAGGGAGGCGAATCAGCCCCAGCATTTT. V is TRBV6-1 and J is TRBJ1-5; TRBD1 matches 7 bases. The ends lost 3 bases at V and 4 bases at J; junction bases unmatched: 9. Germline CDR1 and CDR2: MNHNS and SASEGT. This CDR3 has 16 amino acids.

This clone was counted many times. The chain employs TRBV4-2 and TRBJ2-1; 9 positions agree with TRBD1. Germline V lookup: CDR1 LGHNA, CDR2 YNFKEQ. The CDR3 spans 16 residues. V shed 2 bases, J shed 7 bases, and the junction held 9 bases outside the gene matches. The CDR3 DNA sequence: TGTGCCAGCAGCCAATTACGGACAGGGGCGCGTAATGAGCAGTTCTTC. Protein product: CASSQLRTGARNEQFF.

The rearrangement uses TRBV7-9 and TRBJ2-6; D gene uncertain. CDR3 length: 15 amino acids. Trimming cost V 5 bases and J 4 bases, with 12 bases left between them. From germline, CDR1 is SEHNR and CDR2 FQNEAQ (reference sequence). CDR3 protein: CASSPWGSGANVLTF. As DNA, the CDR3 is TGTGCCAGCAGCCCTTGGGGATCCGGGGCCAACGTCCTGACTTTC.

This sequence joins TRBV27 and TRBJ2-1; 7 bases map to TRBD2. The germline CDR1 and CDR2 sequences are MNHEY and SMNVEV (reference sequence). V shed 4 bases and J 9 bases; nucleotides not matched to a gene: 6. The CDR3 consists of 13 residues. The CDR3: CASSYISGGEQFF. The DNA of the CDR3 is TGTGCCAGCAGTTATATTTCGGGAGGTGAGCAGTTCTTC.